This T cell receptor beta chain was sequenced in a study of blood T cell repertoires in COVID-19. Study in general: Acute and convalescent COVID-19 specimens originated in the United States, Italy and Spain.

The method was immunoSEQ multiplex PCR; TCRdb's version includes in-frame clones alone and lacks a portion of them. This repertoire shows 90,000 to 100,000 clones, 81% found once; its top ten account for roughly 4.1%. CDR1 and CDR2 from the germline V gene are SGDLS and YYNGEE. Trimming pared 2 bases from V and 4 bases from J, leaving 12 bases between. CDR3 length: 14 residues. The source of this sequence is a man aged 60 to 69 with acute or convalescent COVID-19. V is TRBV9 and J is TRBJ2-5; perhaps TRBD1 as D (6 bases). The sequenced sample was peripheral blood. The CDR3 loop reads CASSVAGVAETQYF. CDR3 sequence (DNA): TGTGCCAGCAGCGTTGCAGGGGTAGCAGAGACCCAGTACTTC. Full variable domain (outside the CDR3, taken from reference TRBV9 and TRBJ2-5): DSGVTQTPKHLITATGQRVTLRCSPRSGDLSVYWYQQSLDQGLQFLIQYYNGEERAKGNILERFSAQQFPDLHSELNLSSLELGDSALYFCASSVAGVAETQYFGPGTRLLVL.